This entry lists 7 T cell receptor beta chains sequenced from one sample in a study of T-cell reconstitution after alpha-beta-depleted transplantation in children. Researchers prepared the TCRbeta library using unique molecular identifiers, the study reports. TCRdb reprocessed the PCR reads via MiXCR and lists one record per CDR3 protein. The table includes some 440,000 distinct CDR3 sequences, roughly 15% detected once. Specimen: PBMCs, mostly from graft donor cells, collected 360 days after TCRalphabeta/CD19-depleted stem cell transplant. The source of these receptors is a boy under three years old who had a stem cell transplant for Wiskott-Aldrich syndrome, so the T cells may come from the graft donor.

The chain carries TRBV7-9 and TRBJ2-1, with D possibly being TRBD1 (5 bases). This CDR3 is built from 15 residues. The germline gives CDR1 SEHNR, CDR2 FQNEAQ (reference sequence). V gave up 3 bases and J gave up 4 bases, with 13 bases separating them. CDR3 in DNA: TGTGCCAGCAGCTTCAGGGCTAGAAATTACAATGAGCAGTTCTTC. It is translated as CASSFRARNYNEQFF. The variable domain in full, with the rest retrieved from reference TRBV7-9 and TRBJ2-1, is DTGVSQNPRHKITKRGQNVTFRCDPISEHNRLYWYRQTLGQGPEFLTYFQNEAQLEKSRLLSDRFSAERPKGSFSTLEIQRTEQGDSAMYLCASSFRARNYNEQFFGPGTRLTVL.

V is TRBV7-9 and J is TRBJ2-5, with D uncertain. The CDR3 length is 12 residues. Trimming removed 1 base at V and 5 bases at J, with 5 bases between. Germline loops: CDR1 SEHNR, CDR2 FQNEAQ (reference sequence). CDR3 sequence reads: CASSLVIETQYF. The CDR3 region has the DNA TGTGCCAGCAGCTTAGTTATCGAGACCCAGTACTTC.

The V gene is TRBV2, the J gene TRBJ1-4; D is possibly TRBD1 (5 bases). The CDR3 contains 13 residues. CDR1 is SNHLY and CDR2 is FYNNEI in the germline V gene. Trimming pared 4 bases from V and 7 bases from J, leaving 10 bases between. The CDR3 sequence is CASSGGTSEKLFF. The CDR3 DNA follows: TGTGCCAGCAGTGGTGGGACGTCTGAAAAACTGTTTTTT. The full variable domain, rest sourced from reference TRBV2 and TRBJ1-4, is EPEVTQTPSHQVTQMGQEVILRCVPISNHLYFYWYRQILGQKVEFLVSFYNNEISEKSEIFDDQFSVERPDGSNFTLKIRSTKLEDSAMYFCASSGGTSEKLFFGSGTQLSVL.

The CDR3 DNA reads TGCAGCGTTGAACGGGAAACAGATACGCAGTATTTT. Its protein product is CSVERETDTQYF. The chain joins TRBV29-1 to TRBJ2-3, with D perhaps matching TRBD2 (5 bases). The CDR3 has 12 amino acids. Germline loops: CDR1 SQVTM, CDR2 ANQGSEA. V was clipped by 2 bases and J by 3 bases, with 6 bases between them.

This clonotype occurred a few times. This chain connects TRBV18 to TRBJ2-5; a weak D match, TRBD2 (5 bases). The germline CDR1 and CDR2 sequences are KGHSH and LQKENI. This CDR3 region has 13 residues. Trimming took off 2 bases at V and 5 bases at J, with 9 bases between the two ends. Written as DNA, the CDR3 is TGTGCCAGCTCACCAAGACTACCTGAGACCCAGTACTTC. Its protein is CASSPRLPETQYF. The whole variable domain, filled in from reference TRBV18 and TRBJ2-5, reads NAGVMQNPRHLVRRRGQEARLRCSPMKGHSHVYWYRQLPEEGLKFMVYLQKENIIDESGMPKERFSAEFPKEGPSILRIQQVVRGDSAAYFCASSPRLPETQYFGPGTRLLVL.

This clonotype has a single count. The rearrangement uses TRBV5-1 and TRBJ2-3; 14 bases fit TRBD2. V was pared by 3 bases and J by 5 bases, with 8 bases of the junction left unmatched. The germline gives CDR1 SGHRS, CDR2 YFSETQ. CDR3 length equals 17 residues. The CDR3 here is CASSSRTSGGPGDTQYF. CDR3 nucleotides: TGCGCCAGCAGCTCGAGGACTAGCGGGGGGCCTGGAGATACGCAGTATTTT. The full variable domain, rest sourced from reference TRBV5-1 and TRBJ2-3, is KAGVTQTPRYLIKTRGQQVTLSCSPISGHRSVSWYQQTPGQGLQFLFEYFSETQRNKGNFPGRFSGRQFSNSRSEMNVSTLELGDSALYLCASSSRTSGGPGDTQYFGPGTRLTVL.

The rearrangement joins TRBV12-3 or TRBV12-4 to TRBJ2-5; 7 positions match TRBD1. The CDR3 is 14 amino acids. V lost 2 bases, J lost 5 bases, and 5 bases stayed unmatched. The CDR3 nucleotides are TGTGCCAGCAGTTTACAGGGACAGATGGAGACCCAGTACTTC. Translation gives CASSLQGQMETQYF.